This is a list of T cell receptor beta chains from one sample in a study of shared clonotypes between healthy human individuals. Sequenced by immunoSEQ multiplex PCR; TCRdb stores in-frame clones only, minus some. The table records about 1.5 million clones, roughly 98% of them present only once. Sequencing was done on a sample of naive CD4+ T cells sorted from blood. These receptors were taken from a man between 25 and 39 years old in good health. Each CDR3 is given with its conserved first and last residue. D genes are given only for firm matches. Size values are once, few and many counts, or a class for expanded clones, and some rows have none.

size: once
J: TRBJ1-4
D: .
V: TRBV28
DNA: TGTGCCAGCAGCCTAACAGGTGTGGGTGAAAAACTGTTTTTT
CDR3: CASSLTGVGEKLFF

size: .
J: TRBJ1-4
D: .
V: TRBV6-1
DNA: TGTGCCAGCAGTGAAAAGGGCTTAAATGAAAAACTGTTTTTT
CDR3: CASSEKGLNEKLFF

size: .
J: TRBJ2-3
D: .
V: TRBV6-1
DNA: TGTGCCAGCAGTGAAAGGGTCTGGGACGGAGGCACAGATACGCAGTATTTT
CDR3: CASSERVWDGGTDTQYF

size: .
J: TRBJ2-2
D: .
V: TRBV11-2
DNA: TGTGCCAGCAGCTTAACGGGGCGGGACACCGGGGAGCTGTTTTTT
CDR3: CASSLTGRDTGELFF

size: .
J: TRBJ1-2
D: .
V: TRBV6-6
DNA: TGTGCCAGCTGGGGGGCTATTTTTAGCCGCTATGGCTACACCTTC
CDR3: CASWGAIFSRYGYTF

size: .
J: TRBJ2-7
D: .
V: TRBV18
DNA: TGTGCCAGCTCACCCCTTGAGGAAGGCGAGCAGTACTTC
CDR3: CASSPLEEGEQYF

size: .
J: TRBJ2-2
D: TRBD1
V: TRBV9
DNA: TGTGCCAGCAGCCAACGACAGGGCAACACCGGGGAGCTGTTTTTT
CDR3: CASSQRQGNTGELFF

size: .
J: TRBJ2-3
D: .
V: TRBV28
DNA: TGTGCCAGCAGTTTCTCACTTACGGGGTCTGGCACAGATACGCAGTATTTT
CDR3: CASSFSLTGSGTDTQYF

size: .
J: TRBJ2-2
D: .
V: TRBV6-6
DNA: TGTGCCAGCAGTTCCGGGACTCAGAACACCGGGGAGCTGTTTTTT
CDR3: CASSSGTQNTGELFF

size: .
J: TRBJ2-1
D: TRBD2
V: TRBV6-1
DNA: TGTGCCAGCAGTGAAGGGGTAGCGGGATCTAATGAGCAGTTCTTC
CDR3: CASSEGVAGSNEQFF

size: .
J: TRBJ2-4
D: .
V: TRBV5-6
DNA: TGTGCCAGCAGCCCGGACAGAAACATTCAGTACTTC
CDR3: CASSPDRNIQYF

size: .
J: TRBJ2-7
D: TRBD2
V: TRBV5-1
DNA: TGCGCCAGCAGCTTGGGGGTGCGGGAGGCCTCCTACGAGCAGTACTTC
CDR3: CASSLGVREASYEQYF

size: .
J: TRBJ2-3
D: TRBD1
V: TRBV5-6
DNA: TGTGCCAGCAGCCTAGGGGGGACAGGACGTAGGGAGCAGTATTTT
CDR3: CASSLGGTGRREQYF

size: .
J: TRBJ2-5
D: .
V: TRBV1
DNA: TGCACCAGCAGCCACCCCGGGAGAAGAATGCGGGCCGCGCAAGAGACCCAGTACTTC
CDR3: CTSSHPGRRMRAAQETQYF

size: .
J: TRBJ2-1
D: .
V: TRBV19
DNA: TGTGCCAGTAGCGCCAGGGGCTCCTACAATGAGCAGTTCTTC
CDR3: CASSARGSYNEQFF

size: .
J: TRBJ2-5
D: .
V: TRBV5-1
DNA: TGCGCCAGCAGCTTGGCGTCAGGTGGGGACTACAGGGGGACCCAGTACTTC
CDR3: CASSLASGGDYRGTQYF

size: .
J: TRBJ2-3
D: .
V: TRBV15
DNA: TGTGCCACCAGCAGTGACCCTCTAACACGCACAGATACGCAGTATTTT
CDR3: CATSSDPLTRTDTQYF

size: .
J: TRBJ2-2
D: .
V: TRBV5-1
DNA: TGCGCCAGCAGCTTGGTCAGTAGCGGCACCAACACCGGGGAGCTGTTTTTT
CDR3: CASSLVSSGTNTGELFF

size: .
J: TRBJ1-2
D: TRBD1
V: TRBV6-5
DNA: TGTGCCAGCAGTTACCAACAGGGGGGCGTAAATGGCTACACCTTC
CDR3: CASSYQQGGVNGYTF

size: .
J: TRBJ2-7
D: .
V: TRBV10-3
DNA: TGTGCCACCCTTCCGGGACCGAGTCTCGAGCAGTACTTC
CDR3: CATLPGPSLEQYF

size: .
J: TRBJ1-4
D: .
V: TRBV5-4
DNA: TGTGCCAGCAGCCCGGAACCCGGAGCCGGCGGTGAAAAACTGTTTTTT
CDR3: CASSPEPGAGGEKLFF

size: once
J: TRBJ2-2
D: .
V: TRBV5-4
DNA: TGTGCCAGCAGCTTGAAAGCGAAGGCCGGGGAGCTGTTTTTT
CDR3: CASSLKAKAGELFF

size: .
J: TRBJ2-1
D: .
V: TRBV5-4
DNA: TGTGCCAGCAGCTTCGGGGGAGGTAGCTCCTACAATGAGCAGTTCTTC
CDR3: CASSFGGGSSYNEQFF

size: .
J: TRBJ2-2
D: TRBD1
V: TRBV15
DNA: TGTGCCACCACCGTCGACAGGGGAAGGGAGCTGTTTTTT
CDR3: CATTVDRGRELFF

size: .
J: TRBJ1-2
D: .
V: TRBV28
DNA: TGTGCCAGCAGTGACGGGATCCCATATGGCTACACCTTC
CDR3: CASSDGIPYGYTF

size: once
J: TRBJ1-5
D: .
V: TRBV25-1
DNA: TGTGCCAGCGCCCCTGGGGGATATAGCAATCAGCCCCAGCATTTT
CDR3: CASAPGGYSNQPQHF

size: .
J: TRBJ2-3
D: .
V: TRBV7-9
DNA: TGTGCCAGCAGCTTAGTTGGAGATACGCAGTATTTT
CDR3: CASSLVGDTQYF

size: .
J: TRBJ1-1
D: .
V: TRBV21-1
DNA: TGTGCCAGCAGCCTCCGGACAGGGATGAACACTGAAGCTTTCTTT
CDR3: CASSLRTGMNTEAFF